A selection of T cell receptor beta chains follows, all from one sample in a study of blood T cells in healthy people across ages. Each CDR3 protein is one row after TCRdb ran MiXCR on the 5' RACE reads. The data hold some 550,000 distinct CDR3 sequences, with around 48% observed a single time. The specimen was blood. These TCRs come from a man of 80 years or more in good health. CDR3s include the opening cysteine and the closing phenylalanine or tryptophan. The order of the fields is V gene, J gene, D gene, clone size, CDR3 length, CDR3 protein, CDR3 DNA. The D gene is left open where the match is weak. Size is omitted from some rows. Given values are once, few, many or a class for expanded clones.

TRBV7-2	TRBJ2-3	.	many	15	CASSLAPRTTDTQYF	TGTGCCAGCAGCTTAGCGCCTAGGACGACAGATACGCAGTATTTT
TRBV5-1	TRBJ2-4	TRBD1	.	16	CASSLQLQGARNIQYF	TGCGCCAGCAGCTTACAACTACAGGGGGCGAGAAACATTCAGTACTTC
TRBV20-1	TRBJ1-4	.	few	12	CSARDNGEKLFF	TGCAGTGCTAGAGATAACGGGGAAAAACTGTTTTTT
TRBV6-6	TRBJ2-7	.	many	15	CASTLETGRALEQYF	TGTGCCAGCACTCTAGAGACAGGCAGGGCGTTGGAGCAGTACTTC
TRBV7-2	TRBJ2-7	TRBD1	.	13	CASSLYDRGEQYF	TGTGCCAGCAGCTTATATGACAGGGGCGAGCAGTACTTC
TRBV12-3/TRBV12-4	TRBJ2-1	.	.	14	CASSSLATGNEQFF	TGTGCCAGCAGTTCACTAGCAACCGGCAATGAGCAGTTCTTC
TRBV10-3	TRBJ2-7	.	few	17	CAIRPREWGLGAYEQYF	TGTGCCATCAGGCCCAGGGAGTGGGGCTTGGGGGCCTACGAGCAGTACTTC
TRBV7-9	TRBJ1-1	.	few	17	CASSLAGPITGNTEAFF	TGTGCCAGCAGCTTAGCGGGCCCTATAACGGGGAACACTGAAGCTTTCTTT
TRBV20-1	TRBJ2-1	TRBD2	.	17	CSARANLAGSSYNEQFF	TGCAGTGCTAGAGCGAACCTAGCGGGGAGCTCCTACAATGAGCAGTTCTTC
TRBV5-5	TRBJ2-3	TRBD1	few	15	CASSSDRPYSDTQYF	TGTGCCAGCAGCTCGGACAGGCCTTACTCAGATACGCAGTATTTT
TRBV7-2	TRBJ2-7	.	few	13	CASSFTWDAEQYF	TGTGCCAGCAGCTTCACTTGGGATGCCGAGCAGTACTTC
TRBV20-1	TRBJ2-7	.	.	12	CSARQRPWEQYF	TGCAGTGCTAGACAGCGACCCTGGGAGCAGTACTTC
TRBV2	TRBJ2-1	.	.	14	CASSGGGHWTEQFF	TGTGCCAGCAGTGGGGGGGGGCATTGGACTGAGCAGTTCTTC
TRBV7-2	TRBJ2-3	TRBD2	few	16	CASRLGTSGTVDTQYF	TGTGCCAGCAGGTTAGGGACGAGCGGGACGGTGGATACGCAGTATTTT
TRBV3-1	TRBJ1-6	.	.	18	CASSPTSAVLLANSPLHF	TGTGCCAGCAGCCCCACATCGGCAGTCCTGCTTGCAAATTCACCCCTCCACTTT
TRBV3-1	TRBJ2-1	.	few	15	CASSQDPASYNEQFF	TGTGCCAGCAGCCAAGATCCCGCCAGTTACAATGAGCAGTTCTTC
TRBV9	TRBJ2-7	.	few	14	CASSQGLGGYEQYF	TGTGCCAGCAGCCAAGGTCTAGGGGGTTACGAGCAGTACTTC
TRBV9	TRBJ2-3	.	few	16	CASSPPPGLGVDTQYF	TGTGCCAGCAGCCCCCCTCCGGGTCTCGGTGTGGATACGCAGTATTTT
TRBV6-6	TRBJ1-2	TRBD1	many	14	CASSPPDRGYGYTF	TGTGCCAGCAGTCCTCCTGACAGGGGCTATGGCTACACCTTC
TRBV6-6	TRBJ2-7	.	.	14	CASSYASSSHEQYF	TGTGCCAGCAGTTACGCGAGCAGTTCCCACGAGCAGTACTTC
TRBV29-1	TRBJ2-1	.	.	18	CSVAGTGQLAGSPNEQFF	TGCAGCGTGGCGGGGACAGGGCAACTAGCGGGGAGCCCAAATGAGCAGTTCTTC
TRBV12-3/TRBV12-4	TRBJ1-5	.	.	14	CASTQGRNNQPQHF	TGTGCCAGCACCCAGGGGCGAAACAATCAGCCCCAGCATTTT
TRBV29-1	TRBJ2-1	.	.	13	CSVTGTDYNEQFF	TGCAGCGTAACCGGGACCGACTACAATGAGCAGTTCTTC
TRBV29-1	TRBJ2-1	.	many	12	CSVEGPRAEQFF	TGCAGCGTTGAAGGTCCTAGAGCGGAGCAGTTCTTC
TRBV20-1	TRBJ2-3	TRBD2	.	17	CSAGGLAGGLVTDTQYF	TGCAGTGCTGGAGGACTAGCGGGAGGGTTGGTGACAGATACGCAGTATTTT
TRBV5-6	TRBJ2-4	.	.	16	CASSFEGLLAKNIQYF	TGTGCCAGCAGCTTTGAGGGCCTCTTAGCCAAAAACATTCAGTACTTC
TRBV29-1	TRBJ2-2	TRBD1	.	10	CSGTGRELFF	TGCAGCGGGACAGGCCGGGAGCTGTTTTTT
TRBV12-3/TRBV12-4	TRBJ1-5	.	.	14	CVSSQDRRGQPQHF	TGTGTCAGCAGTCAAGACCGGAGGGGTCAGCCCCAGCATTTT
TRBV6-6	TRBJ1-2	.	many	15	CASSYSNPWRYGYTF	TGTGCCAGCAGTTATAGTAACCCCTGGAGGTACGGCTACACCTTC
TRBV10-3	TRBJ2-3	.	.	18	CAISESRGYGIIRDTQYF	TGTGCCATCAGTGAGTCCCGAGGATACGGGATTATCCGGGATACGCAGTATTTT
TRBV5-1	TRBJ2-1	TRBD2	once	16	CASLASGSGRIGEQFF	TGCGCCAGCTTGGCTAGCGGGAGCGGTCGCATAGGTGAGCAGTTCTTC
TRBV7-3	TRBJ2-3	TRBD2	few	15	CASSPGTSGADTQYF	TGTGCCAGCAGCCCCGGGACTAGCGGAGCAGATACGCAGTATTTT
TRBV2	TRBJ2-1	.	.	13	CASSELSYNEQFF	TGTGCCAGCAGTGAATTGAGTTACAATGAGCAGTTCTTC
TRBV6-1	TRBJ2-5	TRBD2	.	15	CASSLAGVTAETQYF	TGTGCCAGCAGTCTAGCGGGAGTAACGGCGGAGACCCAGTACTTC
TRBV20-1	TRBJ2-6	.	.	14	CSASDSSGANVLTF	TGCAGTGCTAGCGACAGCTCTGGGGCCAACGTCCTGACTTTC
TRBV7-6	TRBJ2-2	.	.	17	CASSPGHPTVNTGELFF	TGTGCCAGCAGCCCGGGACACCCTACGGTTAACACCGGGGAGCTGTTTTTT
TRBV6-2/TRBV6-3	TRBJ2-6	.	few	16	CASSSRRHSGANVLTF	TGTGCCAGCAGTTCCCGACGGCACTCTGGGGCCAACGTCCTGACTTTC
TRBV3-1	TRBJ1-4	TRBD1	.	14	CASSGWDRDEKLFF	TGTGCCAGCAGCGGGTGGGACAGGGATGAAAAACTGTTTTTT
TRBV13	TRBJ1-2	.	.	14	CASSPDRAVYGYTF	TGTGCCAGCAGCCCCGACAGAGCCGTTTATGGCTACACCTTC
TRBV2	TRBJ2-7	.	few	15	CASSPTRGSMHEQYF	TGTGCCAGCAGCCCCACTAGGGGTTCGATGCACGAGCAGTACTTC
TRBV12-3/TRBV12-4	TRBJ2-1	.	.	12	CASGQFRAEQFF	TGTGCCAGCGGCCAATTCCGGGCGGAGCAGTTCTTC
TRBV7-2	TRBJ1-2	.	.	14	CASSFGGGNYGYTF	TGTGCCAGCAGCTTCGGAGGAGGGAACTATGGCTACACCTTC
TRBV28	TRBJ2-1	.	few	16	CASILRLSSSYNEQFF	TGTGCCAGCATTTTACGTCTCTCGAGCTCCTACAATGAGCAGTTCTTC
TRBV20-1	TRBJ1-1	.	.	15	CSATGTAYENTEAFF	TGCAGTGCCACTGGAACCGCCTATGAGAACACTGAAGCTTTCTTT
TRBV5-1	TRBJ2-4	TRBD2	few	14	CASSASSGKNIQYF	TGCGCCAGCAGCGCTTCTAGCGGCAAAAACATTCAGTACTTC
TRBV12-3/TRBV12-4	TRBJ2-2	.	few	14	CASSFRRNTGELFF	TGTGCCAGCAGTTTTAGGAGAAACACCGGGGAGCTGTTTTTT
TRBV6-5	TRBJ2-2	TRBD1	once	14	CASSWRQGAGELFF	TGTGCCAGTAGTTGGCGACAGGGGGCCGGGGAGCTGTTTTTT
TRBV10-3	TRBJ2-7	.	.	11	CTISDGVEQYF	TGTACCATCAGTGATGGGGTCGAGCAGTACTTC
TRBV5-1	TRBJ1-2	.	few	15	CASSLGRTANYGYTF	TGCGCCAGCAGCTTGGGCCGTACAGCTAACTATGGCTACACCTTC
TRBV7-2	TRBJ2-4	.	.	12	CASSFGENIQYF	TGTGCCAGCAGCTTCGGAGAAAACATTCAGTACTTC
TRBV5-8	TRBJ2-3	TRBD2	.	15	CASSNYSGGTDTQYF	TGTGCCAGCAGCAACTATAGCGGGGGCACAGATACGCAGTATTTT
TRBV7-2	TRBJ1-2	.	.	15	CAGSLAAGITYGYTF	TGTGCCGGCAGCTTAGCTGCGGGAATTACCTATGGCTACACCTTC